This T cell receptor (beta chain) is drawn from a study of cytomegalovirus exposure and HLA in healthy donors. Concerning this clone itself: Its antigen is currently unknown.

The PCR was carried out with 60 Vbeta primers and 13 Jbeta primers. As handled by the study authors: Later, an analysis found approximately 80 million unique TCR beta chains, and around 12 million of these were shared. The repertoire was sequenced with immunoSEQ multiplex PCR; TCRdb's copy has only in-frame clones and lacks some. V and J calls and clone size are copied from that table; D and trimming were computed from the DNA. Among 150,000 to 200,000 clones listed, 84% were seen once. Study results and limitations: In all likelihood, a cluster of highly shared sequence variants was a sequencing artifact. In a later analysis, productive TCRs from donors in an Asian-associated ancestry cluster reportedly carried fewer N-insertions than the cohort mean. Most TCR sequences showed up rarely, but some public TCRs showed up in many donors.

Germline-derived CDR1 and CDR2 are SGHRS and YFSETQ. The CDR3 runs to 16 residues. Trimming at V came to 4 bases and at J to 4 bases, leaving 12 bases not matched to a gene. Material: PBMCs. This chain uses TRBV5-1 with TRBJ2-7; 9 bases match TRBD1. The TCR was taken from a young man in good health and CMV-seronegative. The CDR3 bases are TGCGCCAGCAGCCCCCCGGCCCCCGGGACAGGGTACGAGCAGTACTTC. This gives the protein CASSPPAPGTGYEQYF. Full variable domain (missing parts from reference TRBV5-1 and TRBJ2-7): KAGVTQTPRYLIKTRGQQVTLSCSPISGHRSVSWYQQTPGQGLQFLFEYFSETQRNKGNFPGRFSGRQFSNSRSEMNVSTLELGDSALYLCASSPPAPGTGYEQYFGPGTRLTVT.